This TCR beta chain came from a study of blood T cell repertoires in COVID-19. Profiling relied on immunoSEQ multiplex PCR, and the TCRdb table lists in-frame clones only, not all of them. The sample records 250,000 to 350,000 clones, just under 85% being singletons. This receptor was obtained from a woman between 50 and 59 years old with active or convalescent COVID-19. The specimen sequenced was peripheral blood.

The CDR3 protein is CASSDWSSGETQYF. CDR3 sequence (DNA): TGCGCCAGCAGTGATTGGTCTAGCGGAGAGACCCAGTACTTC. This sequence joins TRBV10-2 and TRBJ2-5, with 7 bases that match TRBD2. This CDR3 has 14 residues. From germline, CDR1 is WSHSY and CDR2 SAAADI. With 3 bases clipped from V and 4 bases from J, the junction kept 5 bases outside the gene matches.